The 20 T cell receptor beta chains presented below share a single source sample, sequenced in a study of patients and donors after allogeneic stem cell transplantation (TCRdb year 2020). Library generation was performed with RT-PCR. TCRdb records NextSeq 550 as the sequencer. The public sequencing data were trimmed at Q25 with fastp and processed into clonotypes with MiXCR by TCRdb, which kept only in-frame beta chains. Rows are unified per CDR3 protein, each entry keeping the most common DNA and genes. The sample has around 90,000 distinct CDR3 sequences on record, 48% of them singletons. The top ten clonotypes cover more than 55% of the sample. Sequencing input: blood, either unsorted or a sorted T cell fraction (not recorded which). Receptors originate from a human donor who was either an allogeneic HSCT recipient or a stem cell or donor lymphocyte infusion donor (not recorded which). It is not recorded whose cells these are; they may come from a transplant donor.

The chain is built from TRBV28 and TRBJ1-2; D remains ambiguous. The germline CDR1 and CDR2 sequences are MDHEN and SYDVKM. V was cut by 2 bases and J by 5 bases, with 12 bases left in between. The CDR3 runs to 14 residues. CDR3 coding DNA: TGTGCCAGCAGTTTAACGTATGTCGGGTATGGCTACACCTTC. It is translated as CASSLTYVGYGYTF.

This clonotype has just one count. The rearrangement links TRBV20-1 to TRBJ2-7, with unresolved D. Germline-derived CDR1 and CDR2 are DFQATT and SNEGSKA (reference sequence). The CDR3 sequence is 11 residues long. The V end lost 6 bases, the J end lost 3 bases, and 9 bases lay between the germline ends. The CDR3 DNA is TGCAGTGCGCCCATCCGCTACGAGCAGTACTTC. As protein: CSAPIRYEQYF.

This clonotype came up a few times. Here the CDR3 reads CASSGSYNSPLHF. The CDR3 bases are TGCGCCAGCAGCGGCTCCTATAATTCACCCCTCCACTTT. V is TRBV10-1 and J is TRBJ1-6, with no clear D. Germline V gene sequence: CDR1 WNHNN, CDR2 SYGVQD (reference sequence). The V end was cut by 6 bases, the J end by 0 bases, with 3 bases between. This CDR3 spans 13 amino acids.

The sample holds a few counts of this clonotype. This sequence joins TRBV7-9 and TRBJ1-1; no reliable D call. V was cut by 5 bases and J by 1 base, with 11 bases left in between. Germline V gene sequence: CDR1 SEHNR, CDR2 FQNEAQ (reference sequence). The CDR3 sequence is 14 residues long. DNA for the CDR3: TGTGCCAGCAGCCCCGCGGCAGAGAACACTGAAGCTTTCTTT. It encodes CASSPAAENTEAFF.

The chain employs TRBV6-1 and TRBJ2-3; no reliable D call. V was shortened by 2 bases and J by 2 bases, with 2 bases between the two germline ends. The CDR3 sequence is 12 residues long. Germline CDR1 is MNHNS and CDR2 is SASEGT. CDR3 sequence: CASSEITDTQYF. The CDR3 DNA follows: TGTGCCAGCAGTGAAATCACAGATACGCAGTATTTT.

This clonotype is a singleton in its sample. The chain has TRBV7-2 and TRBJ2-5; D is perhaps TRBD2 (5 bases). Germline CDR1 and CDR2: SGHTA and FQGNSA. The CDR3 spans 13 residues. V lost 4 bases to trimming and J lost 2 bases, with 8 bases between them. This chain's CDR3 is CASSSLVQETQYF. Written as DNA, the CDR3 is TGTGCCAGCAGCTCACTAGTTCAAGAGACCCAGTACTTC.

In its sample, this clonotype was seen a few times. This chain uses TRBV3-1 with TRBJ1-6, with 7 positions matching TRBD1. Per the germline V gene, CDR1 is LGHDT and CDR2 is YNNKEL (reference sequence). This CDR3 has 13 amino acids. V was clipped by 4 bases and J by 17 bases; unmatched bases: 11. As DNA, the CDR3 is TGTGCCAGCAGCCCACGGACAGGCCGGGGGTTCCACTTT. It specifies CASSPRTGRGFHF.

Ten or more counts support this clonotype. The CDR3 region is CASSQTGGEDYGYTF. CDR3 bases: TGCGCCAGCAGCCAGACAGGGGGCGAAGACTATGGCTACACCTTC. This chain connects TRBV4-1 to TRBJ1-2; 10 bases fit TRBD1. V lost 3 bases and J lost 3; bases outside the gene matches: 4. Per germline, CDR1 MGHRA and CDR2 YSYEKL. The CDR3 runs to 15 residues.

The V and J genes are TRBV27 and TRBJ2-7; D is ambiguous. The CDR3 consists of 13 residues. Germline V gene sequence: CDR1 MNHEY, CDR2 SMNVEV (reference sequence). V lost 6 bases and J lost 10, with 19 bases in between. CDR3 sequence: CASSPIAPQHQYF. The CDR3 DNA sequence: TGTGCCAGCAGCCCAATAGCCCCCCAACACCAGTACTTC.

This rearrangement joins TRBV27 to TRBJ1-1; weak D call: TRBD1 (6 bases). Germline V gene sequence: CDR1 MNHEY, CDR2 SMNVEV (reference sequence). This CDR3 has 14 residues. Trimming pared 3 bases from V and 5 bases from J, leaving 13 bases between. The CDR3 sequence: CASSLSGGTTEAFF. The CDR3 DNA is TGTGCCAGCAGTTTGTCCGGAGGGACAACTGAAGCTTTCTTT.

The chain carries TRBV6-6 and TRBJ1-5; 10 bases align to TRBD1. Unmatched junction bases numbered 5, after V lost 5 bases and J lost 7 bases. The germline CDR1 and CDR2 sequences are MNHNY and SVGAGI (reference sequence). This CDR3 comprises 14 residues. The CDR3 spells CASSETGGRQPQHF. The CDR3 DNA reads as TGTGCCAGCAGTGAGACAGGGGGCAGGCAGCCCCAGCATTTT.

The chain has TRBV7-9 and TRBJ1-6, with 7 bases fitting TRBD1. V lost 5 bases, J lost 10 bases, and 8 bases stayed unmatched. Germline CDR1 SEHNR, CDR2 FQNEAQ (reference sequence). The CDR3 runs 14 residues. This chain's CDR3 is CASSNRGEGSPLHF. DNA of the CDR3: TGTGCCAGCAGCAACAGGGGAGAGGGGTCACCCCTCCACTTT.

The gene calls are TRBV6-6 and TRBJ2-3; 8 bases are a match to TRBD2. V trimming: 7 bases; J trimming: 1 base; junction bases outside the gene matches: 7. CDR1 is MNHNY, CDR2 SVGAGI, per germline (reference sequence). The CDR3 is made up of 15 amino acids. The CDR3 nucleotides read TGTGCCAGCACCGTACTAGCGGCAGGCACAGATACGCAGTATTTT. Translated, it gives CASTVLAAGTDTQYF.

This chain uses TRBV20-1 with TRBJ1-5, with 10 bases matching TRBD1. The V gene's germline CDR1 is DFQATT and CDR2 SNEGSKA (reference sequence). This CDR3 region has 14 residues. V lost 6 bases to trimming and J lost 5 bases; unmatched junction nucleotides: 7. CDR3 in amino acids: CSASTGTGDQPQHF. CDR3 coding DNA: TGCAGTGCATCCACCGGGACAGGGGATCAGCCCCAGCATTTT.

The V and J genes are TRBV20-1 and TRBJ1-5; 11 bases agree with TRBD1. The V gene's germline CDR1 is DFQATT and CDR2 SNEGSKA (reference sequence). Trimming took 7 bases from V and 7 from J; bases not matched to a gene: 6. CDR3 length: 13 amino acids. The CDR3 protein is CSGGQGGGQPQHF. CDR3 bases: TGCAGTGGGGGACAGGGGGGAGGGCAGCCCCAGCATTTT.

The J gene is TRBJ1-3, the V gene TRBV7-6, with D perhaps matching TRBD1 (5 bases). Germline assignment: CDR1 SGHVS and CDR2 FNYEAQ. CDR3 length: 17 amino acids. V gave up 8 bases and J gave up 2 bases, with 22 bases separating them. The CDR3 region is CASRRGQGLDPGNTIYF. CDR3 coding DNA: TGTGCCAGCCGAAGGGGTCAGGGTCTGGACCCTGGAAACACCATATATTTT.

This sequence joins TRBV3-1 and TRBJ1-1; D remains unclear. This CDR3 region has 14 residues. With 3 bases removed from V and 3 bases from J, the gap between germline ends came to 11 bases. The germline gives CDR1 LGHDT, CDR2 YNNKEL (reference sequence). The CDR3 sequence: CASSQEGWDTEAFF. For the CDR3, the DNA is TGTGCCAGCAGCCAGGAGGGATGGGACACTGAAGCTTTCTTT.

The table lists this clonotype with a few counts. The chain combines TRBV10-3 with TRBJ1-4, with D perhaps matching TRBD1 (5 bases). The V end lost 5 bases, the J end lost 2 bases, and 9 bases lay between the germline ends. Germline V gives CDR1 ENHRY, CDR2 SYGVKD. This CDR3 is 14 amino acids long. The DNA of the CDR3 is TGTGCCATCAGTCAGGGTGCCACTAATGAAAAACTGTTTTTT. It encodes CAISQGATNEKLFF.

V and J are TRBV28 and TRBJ1-4, with 7 bases aligning to TRBD1. The CDR3 is made up of 14 amino acids. Per germline, CDR1 MDHEN and CDR2 SYDVKM. The trim removed 5 bases at V and 6 bases at J, leaving 6 bases unmatched. The CDR3: CASSGSRGDEKLFF. As DNA, the CDR3 is TGTGCCAGCAGTGGGAGCAGGGGGGATGAAAAACTGTTTTTT. Based on the CDR3 plus reference TRBV28 and TRBJ1-4, the full variable domain is DVKVTQSSRYLVKRTGEKVFLECVQDMDHENMFWYRQDPGLGLRLIYFSYDVKMKEKGDIPEGYSVSREKKERFSLILESASTNQTSMYLCASSGSRGDEKLFFGSGTQLSVL.

CDR3 sequence reads: CASSLGADRYTF. The CDR3 nucleotides read TGTGCCAGCAGCTTAGGGGCAGATCGCTACACCTTC. This chain connects TRBV7-9 to TRBJ1-2; D remains ambiguous. The CDR3 is 12 amino acids. Germline-derived CDR1 and CDR2 are SEHNR and FQNEAQ (reference sequence). Trimming cost V 1 base and J 9 bases, with 9 bases left between them. Complete variable domain (other parts from reference TRBV7-9 and TRBJ1-2): DTGVSQNPRHKITKRGQNVTFRCDPISEHNRLYWYRQTLGQGPEFLTYFQNEAQLEKSRLLSDRFSAERPKGSFSTLEIQRTEQGDSAMYLCASSLGADRYTFGSGTRLTVV.